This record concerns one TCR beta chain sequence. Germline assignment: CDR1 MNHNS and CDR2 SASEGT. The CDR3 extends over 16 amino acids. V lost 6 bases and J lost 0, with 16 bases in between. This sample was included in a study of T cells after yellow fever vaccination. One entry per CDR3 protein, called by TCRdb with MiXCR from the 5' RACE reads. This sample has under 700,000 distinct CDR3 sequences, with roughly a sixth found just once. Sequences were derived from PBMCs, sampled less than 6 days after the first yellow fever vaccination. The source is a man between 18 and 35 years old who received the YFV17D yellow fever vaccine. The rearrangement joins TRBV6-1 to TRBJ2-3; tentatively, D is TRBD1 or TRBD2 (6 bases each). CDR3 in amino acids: CASRILAGVSTDTQYF. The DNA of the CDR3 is TGTGCCAGCAGAATACTAGCAGGGGTTAGCACAGATACGCAGTATTTT.